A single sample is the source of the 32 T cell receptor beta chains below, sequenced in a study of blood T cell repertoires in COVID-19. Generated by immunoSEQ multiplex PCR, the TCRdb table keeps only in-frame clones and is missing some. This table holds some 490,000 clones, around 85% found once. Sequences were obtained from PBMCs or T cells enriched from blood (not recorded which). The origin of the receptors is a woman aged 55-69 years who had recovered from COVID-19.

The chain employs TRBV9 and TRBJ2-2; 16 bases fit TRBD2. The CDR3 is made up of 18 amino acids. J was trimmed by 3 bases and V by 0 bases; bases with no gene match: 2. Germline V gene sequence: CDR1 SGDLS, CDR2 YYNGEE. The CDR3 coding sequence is TGTGCCAGCAGCGTAGTGGGACTAGCGGGGGGGGACACCGGGGAGCTGTTTTTT. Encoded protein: CASSVVGLAGGDTGELFF.

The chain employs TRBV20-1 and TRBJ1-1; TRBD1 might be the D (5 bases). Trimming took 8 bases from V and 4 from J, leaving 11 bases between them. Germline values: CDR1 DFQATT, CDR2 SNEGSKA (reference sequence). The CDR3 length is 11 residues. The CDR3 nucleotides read TGCAGTCGGGGGGGTGGCACTGAAGCTTTCTTT. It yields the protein CSRGGGTEAFF.

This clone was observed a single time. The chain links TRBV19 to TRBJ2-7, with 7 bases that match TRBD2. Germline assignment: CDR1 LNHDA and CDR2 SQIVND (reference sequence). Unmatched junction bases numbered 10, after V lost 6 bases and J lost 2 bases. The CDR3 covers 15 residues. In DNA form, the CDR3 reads TGTGCCAGTAGCCCTAGCGGCGGGCCAACCTACGAGCAGTACGTC. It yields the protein CASSPSGGPTYEQYV.

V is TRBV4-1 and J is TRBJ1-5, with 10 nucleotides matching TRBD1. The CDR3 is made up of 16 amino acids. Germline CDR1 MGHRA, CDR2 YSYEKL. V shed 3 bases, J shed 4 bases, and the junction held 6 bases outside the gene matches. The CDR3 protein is CASSHTLDRGNQPQHF. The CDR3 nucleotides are TGCGCCAGCAGCCACACACTGGACAGGGGGAATCAGCCCCAGCATTTT.

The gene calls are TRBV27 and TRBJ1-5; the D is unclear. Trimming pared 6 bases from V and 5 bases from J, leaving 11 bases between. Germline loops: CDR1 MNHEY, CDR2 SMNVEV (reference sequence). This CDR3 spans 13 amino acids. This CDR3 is CASSRTEYQPQHF. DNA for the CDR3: TGTGCCAGCAGCCGGACTGAATATCAGCCCCAGCATTTT.

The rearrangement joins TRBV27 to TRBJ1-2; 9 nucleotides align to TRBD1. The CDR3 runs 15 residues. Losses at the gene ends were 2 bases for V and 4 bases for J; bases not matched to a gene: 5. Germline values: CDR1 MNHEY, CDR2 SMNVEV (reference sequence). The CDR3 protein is CASSLRDRAGYGYTF. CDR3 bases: TGTGCCAGCAGTTTAAGGGACAGGGCGGGCTATGGCTACACCTTC.

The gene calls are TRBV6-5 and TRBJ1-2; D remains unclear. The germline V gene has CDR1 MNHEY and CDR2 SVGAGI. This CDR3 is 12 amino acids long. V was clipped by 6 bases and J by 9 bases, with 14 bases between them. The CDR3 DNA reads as TGTGCCAGCAGACCTAACTCCGGGAGCTACACCTTC. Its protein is CASRPNSGSYTF.

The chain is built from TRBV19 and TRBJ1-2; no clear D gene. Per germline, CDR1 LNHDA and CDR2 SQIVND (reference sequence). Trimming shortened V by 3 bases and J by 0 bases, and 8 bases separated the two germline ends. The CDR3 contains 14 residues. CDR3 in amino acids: CASSIGYTNYGYTF. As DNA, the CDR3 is TGTGCCAGTAGTATCGGTTATACTAACTATGGCTACACCTTC.

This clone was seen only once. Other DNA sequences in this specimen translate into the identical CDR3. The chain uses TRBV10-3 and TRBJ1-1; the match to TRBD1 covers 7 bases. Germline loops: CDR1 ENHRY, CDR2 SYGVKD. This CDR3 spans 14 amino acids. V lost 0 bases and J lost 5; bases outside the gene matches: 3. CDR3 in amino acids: CAISESAGGTEAFF. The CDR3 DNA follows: TGTGCCATCAGTGAGTCGGCAGGGGGGACTGAAGCTTTCTTT.

The CDR3 loop reads CASSWDRFTDTQYF. CDR3 sequence (DNA): TGTGCCAGCAGCTGGGACAGGTTCACAGATACGCAGTATTTT. The V and J genes are TRBV7-9 and TRBJ2-3, with 8 bases fitting TRBD1. The CDR3 loop spans 14 amino acids. V shed 4 bases and J 2 bases; nucleotides not matched to a gene: 2. Per germline, CDR1 SEHNR and CDR2 FQNEAQ (reference sequence).

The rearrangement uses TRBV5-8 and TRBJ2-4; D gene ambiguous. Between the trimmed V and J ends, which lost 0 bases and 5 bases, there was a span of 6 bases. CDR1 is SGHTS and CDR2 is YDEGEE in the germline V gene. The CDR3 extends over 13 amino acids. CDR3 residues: CASSLGRQNIQYF. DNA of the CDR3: TGTGCCAGCAGCTTGGGCAGGCAAAACATTCAGTACTTC.

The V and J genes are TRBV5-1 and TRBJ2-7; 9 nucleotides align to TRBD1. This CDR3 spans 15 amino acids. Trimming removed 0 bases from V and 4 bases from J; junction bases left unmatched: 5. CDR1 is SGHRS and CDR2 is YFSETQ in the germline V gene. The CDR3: CASSLGGTGFYEQYF. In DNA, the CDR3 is TGCGCCAGCAGCTTGGGGGGGACAGGGTTTTACGAGCAGTACTTC.

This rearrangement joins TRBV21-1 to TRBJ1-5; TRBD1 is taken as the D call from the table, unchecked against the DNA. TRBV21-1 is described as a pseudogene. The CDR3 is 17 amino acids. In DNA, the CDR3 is TGTGCCAGCAGCGAAAACCAGGGGGAATGGGGCAATCAGCCCCAGCATTTT. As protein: CASSENQGEWGNQPQHF.

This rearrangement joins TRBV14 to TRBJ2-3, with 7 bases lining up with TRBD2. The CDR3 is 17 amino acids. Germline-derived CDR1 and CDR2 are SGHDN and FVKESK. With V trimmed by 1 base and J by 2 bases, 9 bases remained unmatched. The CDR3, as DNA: TGTGCCAGCAGCCAAGTGCGTCTAGCGGCACTCACAGATACGCAGTATTTT. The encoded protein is CASSQVRLAALTDTQYF.

CDR3 DNA: TGTGCCAGCAGTTCCTGGACAGGGGGCGATTCACCCCTCCACTTT. Residues: CASSSWTGGDSPLHF. J is TRBJ1-6 and V is TRBV27; 11 bases map to TRBD1. The CDR3 is 15 amino acids. Trimming took 4 bases from V and 8 from J; bases not matched to a gene: 4. CDR1 MNHEY and CDR2 SMNVEV come from the germline V gene (reference sequence).

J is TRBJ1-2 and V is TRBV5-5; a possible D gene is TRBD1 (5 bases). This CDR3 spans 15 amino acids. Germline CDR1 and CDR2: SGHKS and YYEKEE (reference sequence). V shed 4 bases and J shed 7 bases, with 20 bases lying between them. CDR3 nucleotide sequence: TGTGCCAGCAGCAGGGACTGGCAGGGTCTCGGTGGCTACACCTTC. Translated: CASSRDWQGLGGYTF.

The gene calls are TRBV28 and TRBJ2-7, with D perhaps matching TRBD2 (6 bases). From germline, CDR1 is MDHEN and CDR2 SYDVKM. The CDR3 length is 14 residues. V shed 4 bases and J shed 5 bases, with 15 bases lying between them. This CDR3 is CASSSSGGYNEQYV. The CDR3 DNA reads TGTGCCAGCAGTTCCTCTGGAGGGTACAACGAGCAGTACGTC.

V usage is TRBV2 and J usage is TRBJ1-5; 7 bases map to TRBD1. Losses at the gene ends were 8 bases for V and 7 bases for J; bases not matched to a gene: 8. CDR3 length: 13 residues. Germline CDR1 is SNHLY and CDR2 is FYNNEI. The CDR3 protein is CASRAGGTQPQHF. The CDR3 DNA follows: TGTGCCAGCCGAGCAGGGGGTACACAGCCCCAGCATTTT.

CDR3 residues: CASSRRRTGELFF. The CDR3 DNA follows: TGTGCCAGCAGCAGGCGGCGCACCGGGGAGCTGTTTTTT. The chain is built from TRBV3-1 (or the pseudogene TRBV3-2) and TRBJ2-2; D is ambiguous. Looked up from germline, CDR1 is LGHDT and CDR2 is YNNKEL (reference sequence). The germline V and J ends were trimmed by 5 bases and 4 bases, with 8 bases remaining between them. The CDR3 consists of 13 residues.

The CDR3 sequence is CSANQGREAFF. The DNA of the CDR3 is TGCAGTGCTAACCAGGGGCGTGAAGCTTTCTTT. The chain has TRBV20-1 and TRBJ1-1; TRBD1 is a possible D gene (6 bases). Germline CDR1 DFQATT, CDR2 SNEGSKA (reference sequence). V was shortened by 4 bases and J by 7 bases, with 10 bases between the two germline ends. The CDR3 has 11 amino acids.

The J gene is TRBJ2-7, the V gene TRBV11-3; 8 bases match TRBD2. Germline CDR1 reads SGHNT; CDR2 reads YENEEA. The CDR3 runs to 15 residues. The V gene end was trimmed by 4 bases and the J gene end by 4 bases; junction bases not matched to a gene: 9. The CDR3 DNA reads TGTGCCAGCAGCTCCGAAAGCGGGGGCGTTTACGAGCAGTACTTC. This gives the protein CASSSESGGVYEQYF.

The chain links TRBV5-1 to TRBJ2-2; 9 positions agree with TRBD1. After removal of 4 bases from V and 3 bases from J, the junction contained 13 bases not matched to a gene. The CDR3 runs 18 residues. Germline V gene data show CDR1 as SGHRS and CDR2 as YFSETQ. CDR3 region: CASSTRDRERGDTGELFF. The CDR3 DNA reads TGCGCCAGCAGCACCCGGGACAGGGAAAGAGGGGACACCGGGGAGCTGTTTTTT.

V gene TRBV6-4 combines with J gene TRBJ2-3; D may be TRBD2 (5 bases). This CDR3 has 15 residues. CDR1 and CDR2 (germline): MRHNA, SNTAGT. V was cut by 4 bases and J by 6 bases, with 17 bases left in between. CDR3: CASSGPLLGSDTQYF. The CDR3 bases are TGTGCCAGCAGTGGTCCGCTTCTAGGGAGCGATACGCAGTATTTT.

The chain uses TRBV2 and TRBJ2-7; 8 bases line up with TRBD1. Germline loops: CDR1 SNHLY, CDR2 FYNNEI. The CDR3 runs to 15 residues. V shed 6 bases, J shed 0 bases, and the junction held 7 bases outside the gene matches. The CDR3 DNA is TGTGCCAGCAGGGGGGACAGGTCCCTCTCCTACGAGCAGTACGTC. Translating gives CASRGDRSLSYEQYV.

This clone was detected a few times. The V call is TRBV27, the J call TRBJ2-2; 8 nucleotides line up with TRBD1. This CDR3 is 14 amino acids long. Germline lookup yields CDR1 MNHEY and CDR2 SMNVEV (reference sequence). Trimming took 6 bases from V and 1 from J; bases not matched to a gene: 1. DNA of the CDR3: TGTGCCAGCAGGGGGACAGGGAACACCGGGGAGCTGTTTTTT. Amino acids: CASRGTGNTGELFF.

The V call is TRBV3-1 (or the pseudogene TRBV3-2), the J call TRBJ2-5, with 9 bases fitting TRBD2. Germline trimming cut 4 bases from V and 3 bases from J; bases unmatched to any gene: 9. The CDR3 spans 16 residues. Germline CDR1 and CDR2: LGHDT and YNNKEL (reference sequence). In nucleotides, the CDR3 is TGTGCCAGCAGCCGCGCCCCGACTAGCGGAAAAGAGACCCAGTACTTC. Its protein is CASSRAPTSGKETQYF.

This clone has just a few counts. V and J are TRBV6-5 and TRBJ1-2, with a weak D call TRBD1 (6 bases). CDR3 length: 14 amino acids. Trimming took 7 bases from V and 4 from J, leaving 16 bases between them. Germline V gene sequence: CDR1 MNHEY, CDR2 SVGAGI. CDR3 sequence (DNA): TGTGCCAGCAAAGGGGGGGGCGTCCTCTATGGCTACACCTTC. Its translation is CASKGGGVLYGYTF.

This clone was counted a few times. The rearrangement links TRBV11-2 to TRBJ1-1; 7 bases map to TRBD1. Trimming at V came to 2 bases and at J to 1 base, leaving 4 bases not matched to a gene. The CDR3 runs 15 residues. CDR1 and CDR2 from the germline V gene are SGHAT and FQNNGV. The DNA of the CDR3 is TGTGCCAGCAGCTTAAGGGGGCGGCAGAACACTGAAGCTTTCTTT. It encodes CASSLRGRQNTEAFF.

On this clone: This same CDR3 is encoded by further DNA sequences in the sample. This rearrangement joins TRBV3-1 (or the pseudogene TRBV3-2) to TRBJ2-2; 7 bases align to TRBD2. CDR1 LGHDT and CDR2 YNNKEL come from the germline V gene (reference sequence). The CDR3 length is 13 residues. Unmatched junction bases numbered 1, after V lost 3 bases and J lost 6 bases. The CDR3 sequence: CASSQGGAGELFF. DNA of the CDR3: TGTGCCAGCAGCCAGGGAGGGGCCGGGGAGCTGTTTTTT.

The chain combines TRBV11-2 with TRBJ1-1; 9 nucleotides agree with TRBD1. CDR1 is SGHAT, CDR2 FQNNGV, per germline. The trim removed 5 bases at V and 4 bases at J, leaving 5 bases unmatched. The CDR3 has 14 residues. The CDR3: CASSPRQGGTEAFF. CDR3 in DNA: TGTGCCAGCAGCCCTAGACAGGGGGGCACTGAAGCTTTCTTT.

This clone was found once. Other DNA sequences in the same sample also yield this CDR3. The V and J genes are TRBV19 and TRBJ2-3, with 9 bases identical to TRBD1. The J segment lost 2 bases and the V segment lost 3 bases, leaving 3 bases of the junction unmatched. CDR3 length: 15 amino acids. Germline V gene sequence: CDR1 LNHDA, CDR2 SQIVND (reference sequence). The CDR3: CASSIGQGITDTQYF. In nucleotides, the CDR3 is TGTGCCAGTAGTATCGGACAGGGGATCACAGATACGCAGTATTTT.

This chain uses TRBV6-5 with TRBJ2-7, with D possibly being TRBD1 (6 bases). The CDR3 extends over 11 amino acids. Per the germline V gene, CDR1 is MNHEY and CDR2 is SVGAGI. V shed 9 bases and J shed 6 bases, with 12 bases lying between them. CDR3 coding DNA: TGTGCCAGTGGACAGTGGGGCGAGCAGTACGTC. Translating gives CASGQWGEQYV.